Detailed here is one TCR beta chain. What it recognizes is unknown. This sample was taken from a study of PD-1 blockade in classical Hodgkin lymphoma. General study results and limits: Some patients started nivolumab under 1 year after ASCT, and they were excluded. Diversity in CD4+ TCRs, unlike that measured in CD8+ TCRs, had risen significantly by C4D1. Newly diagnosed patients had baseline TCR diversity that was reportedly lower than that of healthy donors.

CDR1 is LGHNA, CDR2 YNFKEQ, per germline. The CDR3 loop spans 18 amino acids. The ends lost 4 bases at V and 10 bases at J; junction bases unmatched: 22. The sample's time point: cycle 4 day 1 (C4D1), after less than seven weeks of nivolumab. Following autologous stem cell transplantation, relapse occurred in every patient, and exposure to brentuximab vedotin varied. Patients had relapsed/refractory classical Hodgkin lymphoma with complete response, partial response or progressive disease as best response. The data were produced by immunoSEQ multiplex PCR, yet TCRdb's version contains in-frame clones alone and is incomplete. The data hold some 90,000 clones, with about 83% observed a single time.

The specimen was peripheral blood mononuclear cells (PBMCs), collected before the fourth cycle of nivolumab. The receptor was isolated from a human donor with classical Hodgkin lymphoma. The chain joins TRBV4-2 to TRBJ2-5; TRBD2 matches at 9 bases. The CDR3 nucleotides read TGTGCCAGCAGCCTGAATGCACTTTCGATAGCGGGAGCGGGAGACCAGTACTTC. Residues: CASSLNALSIAGAGDQYF.